The subject of this entry is one TCR beta chain. What it binds is unknown. This entry comes from a study of cytomegalovirus exposure and HLA in healthy donors. Broader study findings: What was likely a sequencing artifact was a cluster of highly shared sequence variants. According to a later analysis, donors in an Asian-associated ancestry cluster reportedly had fewer N-insertions than the roughly 640-donor mean. Reports indicated that the classifier achieved high specificity and sensitivity in diagnosing cytomegalovirus status.

Germline values: CDR1 SGHDN, CDR2 FVKESK. V was shortened by 4 bases and J by 4 bases, with 13 bases between the two germline ends. This CDR3 spans 14 amino acids. Vbeta (60) and Jbeta (13) primers were used in the PCR. Sequencing was performed with immunoSEQ multiplex PCR; in TCRdb, only in-frame clones are kept and a portion is missing. This sample has roughly 160,000 clones, with 75% to 85% found just once. The J gene is TRBJ2-5, the V gene TRBV14; possibly TRBD2 for D (5 bases). The specimen sequenced was PBMCs. This TCR was recovered from a man over 45 in good health and CMV-seropositive. The CDR3 bases are TGTGCCAGCAGCCCCCGCGGGCTAGCAGAGACCCAGTACTTC. Amino acids: CASSPRGLAETQYF.